Following are 9 T cell receptor beta chains from one sample sequenced in a study of cytomegalovirus exposure and HLA in healthy donors. PCR primers comprised 60 Vbeta and 13 Jbeta primers. Measured with immunoSEQ multiplex PCR; TCRdb has only the in-frame clones, and not every one. The data contain some 120,000 clones, around 75% of them singletons. The sample taken for sequencing was PBMCs. Source of these receptors: a woman aged 40-49 years in good health and CMV-seropositive.

The V gene is TRBV18, the J gene TRBJ1-1; weak D call: TRBD1 (6 bases). The V end was cut by 8 bases, the J end by 3 bases, with 19 bases between. CDR3 length equals 15 residues. The V gene's germline CDR1 is KGHSH and CDR2 LQKENI. The CDR3, as DNA: TGTGCCAGCGAAAGGGGGAGTCGAGGGGACACTGAAGCTTTCTTT. It yields the protein CASERGSRGDTEAFF.

The chain combines TRBV19 with TRBJ1-5, with a possible D match to TRBD1 (5 bases). V lost 6 bases, J lost 6 bases, and 12 bases lay in between. Germline V gene lookup returns CDR1 LNHDA and CDR2 SQIVND (reference sequence). The CDR3 is 13 amino acids. In DNA, the CDR3 is TGTGCCAGTAGGACAGATCTCGGTCAGCCCCAGCATTTT. Translated, it gives CASRTDLGQPQHF. Filled out from reference TRBV19 and TRBJ1-5, the complete variable domain reads DGGITQSPKYLFRKEGQNVTLSCEQNLNHDAMYWYRQDPGQGLRLIYYSQIVNDFQKGDIAEGYSVSREKKESFPLTVTSAQKNPTAFYLCASRTDLGQPQHFGDGTRLSIL.

The V gene is TRBV11-2, the J gene TRBJ1-3; D remains unclear. Germline lookup yields CDR1 SGHAT and CDR2 FQNNGV. V lost 5 bases to trimming and J lost 8 bases, with 7 bases between them. This CDR3 region has 11 residues. The CDR3 protein is CASSRVDTIYF. The CDR3 bases are TGTGCCAGCAGCCGGGTTGACACCATATATTTT.

This chain links TRBV28 with TRBJ2-7, with D unclear. Germline V gene sequence: CDR1 MDHEN, CDR2 SYDVKM. The CDR3 contains 12 residues. Trimming stripped 8 bases from V and 0 bases from J, with 8 bases between. In DNA form, the CDR3 reads TGTGCCAGCGAGAGCTCCTCCTACGAGCAGTACTTC. Its translation: CASESSSYEQYF.

This chain uses TRBV6-1 with TRBJ1-2; 9 bases line up with TRBD1. There are 15 residues in the CDR3. The germline V gene encodes CDR1 MNHNS and CDR2 SASEGT. With 8 bases clipped from V and 5 bases from J, the junction kept 12 bases outside the gene matches. CDR3 DNA: TGTGCCAGCCAACCTACGGGACAGGGATTGTATGGCTACACCTTC. Protein product: CASQPTGQGLYGYTF.

The rearrangement uses TRBV30 and TRBJ2-7, with a weak D call TRBD1 (5 bases). The CDR3 totals 15 residues. Germline loops: CDR1 GTSNPN, CDR2 SVGIG (reference sequence). V lost 3 bases and J lost 3, with 18 bases in between. CDR3 protein: CAWREKRGAYYEQYF. CDR3 nucleotide sequence: TGTGCCTGGAGGGAAAAAAGGGGTGCCTACTACGAGCAGTACTTC.

This clone showed up just a few times. The rearrangement joins TRBV7-2 to TRBJ1-5; TRBD1 agrees at 9 bases. The CDR3 has 13 amino acids. The V and J ends lost 8 bases and 5 bases, in that order; junction bases with no gene match: 4. The germline V gene encodes CDR1 SGHTA and CDR2 FQGNSA. The DNA of the CDR3 is TGTGCCAGCGGACGACAGGGGGATCAGCCCCAGCATTTT. Its protein is CASGRQGDQPQHF.

The gene calls are TRBV5-1 and TRBJ2-3; possibly TRBD1 for D (5 bases). Trimming shortened V by 4 bases and J by 0 bases, and 9 bases separated the two germline ends. The V gene's germline CDR1 is SGHRS and CDR2 YFSETQ. The CDR3 loop spans 14 amino acids. The DNA of the CDR3 is TGCGCCAGCAGCGTGGGGCAGAGCACAGATACGCAGTATTTT. It is translated as CASSVGQSTDTQYF.

The chain couples TRBV10-3 to TRBJ2-2, with 7 bases lining up with TRBD2. The J segment lost 3 bases and the V segment lost 5 bases, leaving 9 bases of the junction unmatched. CDR3 size: 16 residues. CDR1 and CDR2 from the germline V gene are ENHRY and SYGVKD. Here the CDR3 DNA reads TGTGCCATCAGTCTAATGAGGACTAGTGACACCGGGGAGCTGTTTTTT. Its translation is CAISLMRTSDTGELFF.